This T cell receptor beta chain emerged from a study of yellow fever vaccine responses in identical twins. General study findings and limits: Twins' vaccine T cell responses were reported to seem partly convergent and partly personalized.

TCRdb re-called the RT-PCR reads through MiXCR, storing one row per CDR3 protein. The profile shows 2,100 or so distinct CDR3 sequences, roughly 81% of them singletons. About this clonotype itself: Its specificity is unknown.

Specimen: T cells from blood (PBMCs), unsorted or a sorted subset (not recorded which), collected before or after yellow fever vaccination (not recorded which). The clonotype was recovered from a young woman who received the yellow fever vaccine.

In DNA form, the CDR3 reads TGCGCCAGCAGCCAGGTGGGACTAGCGAGCAATGAGCAGTTCTTC. This gives the protein CASSQVGLASNEQFF. This chain connects TRBV4-3 to TRBJ2-1; 10 positions agree with TRBD2. V lost 3 bases to trimming and J lost 6 bases; unmatched junction nucleotides: 5. CDR1 and CDR2 from the germline V gene are LGHNA and YSLEER. CDR3 size: 15 residues.